The next 29 T cell receptor beta chains were all read from a single sample in a study of blood T cells in healthy people across ages. Through a sample-barcoded 5' primer and a J-beta primer mix, a second PCR was run for 7 to 11 cycles. TCRdb reprocessed the 5' RACE reads with MiXCR, giving one entry per CDR3 protein. The sample has roughly 1,500,000 distinct CDR3 sequences; around two fifths are singletons. Sequencing was carried out using blood. The receptor set was obtained from a woman between 18 and 29 years old in good health.

This chain connects TRBV12-2 to TRBJ2-1. TRBV12-2 is assigned pseudogene status. The CDR3 runs to 16 residues. CDR3 region: CASRPQFWSSYNEQFF. For the CDR3, the DNA is TGTGCAAGTCGCCCCCAGTTCTGGTCCTCCTACAATGAGCAGTTCTTC.

The V call is TRBV10-3, the J call TRBJ1-1; D perhaps matches TRBD1 (6 bases). Trimming took off 3 bases at V and 1 base at J, with 12 bases between the two ends. The CDR3 covers 15 residues. Germline CDR1 ENHRY, CDR2 SYGVKD. The CDR3 sequence: CAISDLGGKNTEAFF. CDR3 in DNA: TGTGCCATCAGTGATCTAGGGGGGAAGAACACTGAAGCTTTCTTT.

This chain links TRBV3-1 with TRBJ2-1; 8 bases fit TRBD2. CDR3 size: 19 residues. V lost 4 bases, J lost 0 bases, and 14 bases stayed unmatched. Looked up from germline, CDR1 is LGHDT and CDR2 is YNNKEL (reference sequence). CDR3 loop: CASSPFLLAAMSSYNEQFF. CDR3 DNA: TGTGCCAGCAGCCCATTCTTACTAGCGGCCATGAGCTCCTACAATGAGCAGTTCTTC.

This clonotype was found a few times. The genes are TRBV29-1 and TRBJ2-4, with 7 bases aligning to TRBD2. The J call is doubtful: the DNA matches TRBJ2-7 better. Germline V gene lookup returns CDR1 SQVTM and CDR2 ANQGSEA. CDR3 length equals 13 residues. The CDR3 region has the DNA TGCAGCGTTGAACCGCGGAGCGGGGCCGAGCAGTACTTC. It translates to CSVEPRSGAEQYF.

Of note for this clonotype: A junction end diverges from the germline sequence, so it may reflect a read error. The J gene is TRBJ2-1, the V gene TRBV7-7, with D perhaps being TRBD1 or TRBD2 (6 bases each). Germline V gives CDR1 SSHAT, CDR2 FNYEAQ (reference sequence). The CDR3 extends over 16 amino acids. CDR3 DNA: TGTGCTAGCAGCTTACCGTCTAGGGGGGCCCCGGTTGAGCAGTTCTTC. Translation gives CASSLPSRGAPVEQFF.

A remark on this clonotype: At one boundary the junction diverges from the germline segment, which might be a read error. The rearrangement links TRBV20-1 to TRBJ2-3; the match to TRBD2 covers 7 bases. The CDR3 covers 15 residues. The germline CDR1 and CDR2 sequences are DFQATT and SNEGSKA (reference sequence). The CDR3: CSTRVAGGYTDTQYF. The DNA of the CDR3 is TGCAGTACTAGAGTAGCGGGCGGTTACACAGATACGCAGTATTTT.

This clonotype was seen a few times. V and J are TRBV5-1 and TRBJ2-7; tentatively, D is TRBD1 (6 bases). The CDR3 contains 15 residues. Trimming shortened V by 0 bases and J by 0 bases, and 10 bases separated the two germline ends. CDR1 is SGHRS and CDR2 is YFSETQ in the germline V gene. The CDR3 spells CASSLGLGGSYEQYF. CDR3 bases: TGCGCCAGCAGCTTGGGTTTAGGGGGCTCCTACGAGCAGTACTTC.

The CDR3 DNA follows: TGTGCCAGCAGCCAGGGTCCTGGAAACACCATATATTTT. It specifies CASSQGPGNTIYF. The V gene is TRBV3-1, the J gene TRBJ1-3; D is uncertain. The CDR3 has 13 residues. Trimming cost V 3 bases and J 2 bases, with 5 bases left between them. Germline loops: CDR1 LGHDT, CDR2 YNNKEL (reference sequence).

V usage is TRBV6-6 and J usage is TRBJ2-3, with D possibly TRBD2 on 6 matching bases. Germline V gives CDR1 MNHNY, CDR2 SVGAGI (reference sequence). The ends were cut back, 6 bases at V and 3 bases at J, with 19 bases in the middle. The CDR3 runs 16 residues. CDR3 sequence (DNA): TGTGCCAGCAGGCCTTCGACTCGTCGGGGGACAGATACGCAGTATTTT. Its translation: CASRPSTRRGTDTQYF.

The chain employs TRBV7-8 and TRBJ2-2; TRBD2 is a possible D gene (6 bases). V gave up 5 bases and J gave up 4 bases, with 23 bases separating them. The CDR3 is made up of 18 amino acids. Germline values: CDR1 SGHVS, CDR2 FQNEAQ. The CDR3 DNA sequence: TGTGCCAGCAGCCCTAACCGGCGGGGCATTATTACCACCGGGGAGCTGTTTTTT. This translates into CASSPNRRGIITTGELFF.

In this sample, this clonotype turned up a few times. CDR3 in amino acids: CASSQDPGSLPYEQYF. CDR3 sequence (DNA): TGCGCCAGCAGCCAAGACCCCGGCTCCCTACCCTACGAGCAGTACTTC. The J gene is TRBJ2-7, the V gene TRBV4-1; D is ambiguous. The CDR3 length is 16 residues. Germline V gives CDR1 MGHRA, CDR2 YSYEKL. V was shortened by 0 bases and J by 2 bases, with 14 bases between the two germline ends.

The rearrangement links TRBV29-1 to TRBJ2-3; TRBD2 matches 12 bases. There are 16 residues in the CDR3. Germline CDR1 SQVTM, CDR2 ANQGSEA. J was trimmed by 1 base and V by 4 bases; bases with no gene match: 6. CDR3 residues: CSVGTSGAQRTDTQYF. In nucleotides, the CDR3 is TGCAGCGTTGGGACTAGCGGGGCCCAACGCACAGATACGCAGTATTTT.

V and J are TRBV2 and TRBJ1-1; D unclear. This CDR3 region has 15 residues. V lost 2 bases and J lost 7, with 17 bases in between. CDR1 SNHLY and CDR2 FYNNEI come from the germline V gene. CDR3 sequence reads: CASSETAMMVVEAFF. In DNA form, the CDR3 reads TGTGCCAGCAGTGAAACTGCTATGATGGTAGTTGAAGCTTTCTTT.

This rearrangement joins TRBV20-1 to TRBJ2-4; TRBD2 agrees at 8 bases. The end of the DNA aligns better with TRBJ2-7, so the J call may be wrong. This CDR3 comprises 13 residues. The V gene's germline CDR1 is DFQATT and CDR2 SNEGSKA (reference sequence). CDR3: CGVLAGGSYEQYF. Here the CDR3 DNA reads TGCGGTGTCCTAGCGGGCGGGAGCTACGAGCAGTACTTC.

This chain joins TRBV29-1 and TRBJ2-4; 11 nucleotides match TRBD1. The DNA end is more similar to TRBJ2-7, so the J call may be wrong. Germline values: CDR1 SQVTM, CDR2 ANQGSEA. This CDR3 spans 15 amino acids. The CDR3, as DNA: TGCAGCGCTGTTTATTGGGACAGGGGGTTTCGCGAGCAGTACTTC. Translation: CSAVYWDRGFREQYF.

Comment on this clonotype: The junction shows a germline mismatch at one end, possibly a read error. The chain recombines TRBV13 with TRBJ2-3, with D perhaps matching TRBD1 (5 bases). Germline values: CDR1 PRHDT, CDR2 FYEKMQ (reference sequence). This CDR3 has 16 amino acids. DNA for the CDR3: TGTGCCTGCAGCTTCGATAGGGGTCTATTCGCAGATACGCAGTATTTT. Translation gives CACSFDRGLFADTQYF.

CDR3 in amino acids: CATSTRRKINYGYTF. CDR3 in DNA: TGTGCCACCAGCACCAGAAGGAAAATTAACTATGGCTACACCTTC. The V gene is TRBV15, the J gene TRBJ1-2; D is unclear. Trimming took off 4 bases at V and 1 base at J, with 13 bases between the two ends. The CDR3 is 15 amino acids. In germline, CDR1 is LNHNV, CDR2 YYDKDF (reference sequence). Together with reference TRBV15 and TRBJ1-2, the CDR3 gives the full variable domain: DAMVIQNPRYQVTQFGKPVTLSCSQTLNHNVMYWYQQKSSQAPKLLFHYYDKDFNNEADTPDNFQSRRPNTSFCFLDIRSPGLGDTAMYLCATSTRRKINYGYTFGSGTRLTVV.

This clonotype occurred many times. J is TRBJ2-5 and V is TRBV7-8; D possibly corresponds to TRBD2 (5 bases). This CDR3 is 15 amino acids long. Germline V gene sequence: CDR1 SGHVS, CDR2 FQNEAQ. V gave up 5 bases and J gave up 1 base, with 14 bases separating them. DNA for the CDR3: TGTGCCAGCAGCCCTACCGGACTTCTCCAAGAGACCCAGTACTTC. Translating gives CASSPTGLLQETQYF.

This clonotype has a single count. A read error may produce the germline difference seen at one junction end. The genes are TRBV28 and TRBJ2-7; D ambiguous. This CDR3 spans 11 amino acids. Germline V CDR1 and CDR2: MDHEN, SYDVKM. The CDR3: CAGSLGYEQYF. The CDR3 DNA follows: TGTGCCGGCAGTTTGGGGTACGAGCAGTACTTC.

The table lists this clonotype with a few counts. The chain uses TRBV13 and TRBJ2-7; no clear D. The ends were cut back, 2 bases at V and 5 bases at J, with 16 bases in the middle. Per germline, CDR1 PRHDT and CDR2 FYEKMQ (reference sequence). The CDR3 runs to 15 residues. The DNA for the CDR3 is TGTGCCAGCAGCTTAATTATAGCAGGAAGGGACGAGCAGTACTTC. Translation gives CASSLIIAGRDEQYF.

CDR3 amino acids: CASSIMYTDYSNQPQHF. In DNA, the CDR3 is TGTGCCAGTAGTATAATGTACACAGATTATAGCAATCAGCCCCAGCATTTT. This chain links TRBV19 with TRBJ1-5; D is uncertain. V dropped 2 bases and J dropped 0 bases, with 14 bases sitting between them. Germline CDR1 LNHDA, CDR2 SQIVND (reference sequence). CDR3 length: 17 residues.

This sequence joins TRBV12-3 or TRBV12-4 and TRBJ2-1; maybe TRBD2 (6 bases). This CDR3 has 14 amino acids. The V end lost 4 bases, the J end lost 4 bases, and 11 bases lay between the germline ends. The CDR3 sequence is CASSSRLGYNEQFF. CDR3 bases: TGTGCCAGCAGTTCCCGACTAGGTTACAATGAGCAGTTCTTC.

The V call is TRBV9, the J call TRBJ1-5; D remains unclear. Trimming removed 2 bases at V and 5 bases at J, with 11 bases between. This CDR3 has 14 residues. Germline CDR1 is SGDLS and CDR2 is YYNGEE. The CDR3 loop reads CASSVIPTDQPQHF. In nucleotides, the CDR3 is TGTGCCAGCAGCGTGATACCCACAGATCAGCCCCAGCATTTT. The variable domain in full, completed from reference TRBV9 and TRBJ1-5, reads DSGVTQTPKHLITATGQRVTLRCSPRSGDLSVYWYQQSLDQGLQFLIQYYNGEERAKGNILERFSAQQFPDLHSELNLSSLELGDSALYFCASSVIPTDQPQHFGDGTRLSIL.

This clonotype was seen a handful of times. DNA of the CDR3: TGTGCCAGCCGAGCAGTAGCAGATACGCAGTATTTT. Protein sequence: CASRAVADTQYF. The V gene is TRBV6-5, the J gene TRBJ2-3, with D hard to call. V was shortened by 8 bases and J by 4 bases, with 10 bases between the two germline ends. Germline assignment: CDR1 MNHEY and CDR2 SVGAGI. The CDR3 has 12 amino acids.

V usage is TRBV7-8 and J usage is TRBJ1-5; 7 nucleotides match TRBD1. V was pared by 7 bases and J by 2 bases, with 17 bases of the junction left unmatched. This CDR3 comprises 18 residues. Germline V gives CDR1 SGHVS, CDR2 FQNEAQ. The CDR3 nucleotides are TGTGCCAGCATGAGACAGGGAGGGTCCTTAAAAGGCAATCAGCCCCAGCATTTT. Protein sequence: CASMRQGGSLKGNQPQHF.

Turning to this clonotype: The junction departs from the called germline gene at one end, perhaps through a read error. V is TRBV7-2 and J is TRBJ2-3, with 7 positions matching TRBD1. The CDR3 extends over 15 amino acids. Per the germline V gene, CDR1 is SGHTA and CDR2 is FQGNSA. The CDR3 spells CAGSSTGIGADTQYF. Written as DNA, the CDR3 is TGTGCCGGCAGCTCGACAGGGATCGGGGCAGATACGCAGTATTTT. Complete variable domain (other parts from reference TRBV7-2 and TRBJ2-3): GAGVSQSPSNKVTEKGKDVELRCDPISGHTALYWYRQSLGQGLEFLIYFQGNSAPDKSGLPSDRFSAERTGGSVSTLTIQRTQQEDSAVYLCAGSSTGIGADTQYFGPGTRLTVL.

The rearrangement links TRBV20-1 to TRBJ1-1, with D perhaps TRBD1 (5 bases). Germline V gene sequence: CDR1 DFQATT, CDR2 SNEGSKA (reference sequence). The V gene lost 6 bases and the J gene lost 5 bases, with 13 bases spanning the gap. The CDR3 has 12 amino acids. The CDR3 here is CSAGTAGTEAFF. The CDR3 coding sequence is TGCAGTGCCGGGACGGCAGGGACTGAAGCTTTCTTT.

This clonotype was counted between two and nine times. The rearrangement uses TRBV5-1 and TRBJ2-1; the D call may be TRBD1 or TRBD2 (7 bases each). This CDR3 region has 19 residues. V dropped 0 bases and J dropped 0 bases, with 19 bases sitting between them. Germline values: CDR1 SGHRS, CDR2 YFSETQ. The DNA of the CDR3 is TGCGCCAGCAGCTTGGACCGACAGGGTTGGGGGGGCTCCTACAATGAGCAGTTCTTC. Its translation: CASSLDRQGWGGSYNEQFF.

This clonotype came up a few times. This chain joins TRBV5-1 and TRBJ2-3; D may correspond to TRBD1 or TRBD2 (6 bases each). Germline-derived CDR1 and CDR2 are SGHRS and YFSETQ. The CDR3 extends over 15 amino acids. The germline V and J ends were trimmed by 4 bases and 5 bases, with 17 bases remaining between them. CDR3 in DNA: TGCGCCAGCAGCCCATGGAGGGGGTTCGGAGATACGCAGTATTTT. Amino acid sequence: CASSPWRGFGDTQYF. Full variable domain (missing parts from reference TRBV5-1 and TRBJ2-3): KAGVTQTPRYLIKTRGQQVTLSCSPISGHRSVSWYQQTPGQGLQFLFEYFSETQRNKGNFPGRFSGRQFSNSRSEMNVSTLELGDSALYLCASSPWRGFGDTQYFGPGTRLTVL.